A selection of T cell receptor beta chains follows, all from one sample in a study of cytomegalovirus exposure and HLA in healthy donors. Data came from immunoSEQ multiplex PCR; TCRdb stores just in-frame clones and leaves some out. The data show 250,000 to 300,000 clones, around 90% seen once. Source material: PBMCs. The origin of the receptors is a young woman in good health and CMV-seronegative. Both conserved end residues are part of each CDR3. A D gene is named only where the DNA matches it firmly. Clone size is given for some rows only: seen once, a few or many times, or a class if the clone is expanded.

CDR3aa: CASSGTGPQETQYF; CDR3nt: TGCGCCAGCAGCGGGACAGGACCCCAAGAGACCCAGTACTTC; len: 14; abundance: .; d_gene: TRBD1; v_gene: TRBV10-2; j_gene: TRBJ2-5
CDR3aa: CASSLEGTYSNQPQHF; CDR3nt: TGTGCCAGCAGTTTAGAGGGAACTTATAGCAATCAGCCCCAGCATTTT; len: 16; abundance: .; d_gene: .; v_gene: TRBV28; j_gene: TRBJ1-5
CDR3aa: CASSGGANQPQHF; CDR3nt: TGCGCCAGCAGTGGGGGAGCAAATCAGCCCCAGCATTTT; len: 13; abundance: .; d_gene: .; v_gene: TRBV10-2; j_gene: TRBJ1-5
CDR3aa: CAILAVQETQYF; CDR3nt: TGTGCCATCCTGGCGGTACAAGAGACCCAGTACTTC; len: 12; abundance: .; d_gene: .; v_gene: TRBV2; j_gene: TRBJ2-5
CDR3aa: CASRWGGYSNQPQHF; CDR3nt: TGTGCCAGTAGATGGGGGGGTTATAGCAATCAGCCCCAGCATTTT; len: 15; abundance: few; d_gene: .; v_gene: TRBV19; j_gene: TRBJ1-5
CDR3aa: CASSSGNTEAFF; CDR3nt: TGTGCCAGCAGTTCCGGGAACACTGAAGCTTTCTTT; len: 12; abundance: .; d_gene: .; v_gene: TRBV28; j_gene: TRBJ1-1
CDR3aa: CASSQITGGDTQYF; CDR3nt: TGTGCCAGCTCACAAATCACGGGAGGAGATACGCAGTATTTT; len: 14; abundance: .; d_gene: TRBD2; v_gene: TRBV18; j_gene: TRBJ2-3
CDR3aa: CASSSLQGVDSPLHF; CDR3nt: TGTGCCAGCAGTTCACTACAGGGGGTTGATTCACCCCTCCACTTT; len: 15; abundance: .; d_gene: TRBD1; v_gene: TRBV27; j_gene: TRBJ1-6
CDR3aa: CASRLGTVVMNTEAFF; CDR3nt: TGTGCCAGCAGGTTGGGGACAGTCGTTATGAACACTGAAGCTTTCTTT; len: 16; abundance: .; d_gene: TRBD1; v_gene: TRBV5-6; j_gene: TRBJ1-1
CDR3aa: CASSLALLAGEISTDTQYF; CDR3nt: TGTGCCAGCAGCTTAGCGCTACTAGCGGGGGAGATTAGCACAGATACGCAGTATTTT; len: 19; abundance: .; d_gene: TRBD2; v_gene: TRBV7-8; j_gene: TRBJ2-3
CDR3aa: CASSLGTGELFF; CDR3nt: TGTGCCAGCAGTCTCGGGACCGGGGAGCTGTTTTTT; len: 12; abundance: .; d_gene: .; v_gene: TRBV28; j_gene: TRBJ2-2
CDR3aa: CASSLAGLRAGEQFF; CDR3nt: TGTGCCAGCAGTCTTGCGGGACTGAGGGCTGGTGAGCAGTTCTTC; len: 15; abundance: .; d_gene: .; v_gene: TRBV27; j_gene: TRBJ2-1
CDR3aa: CASSYGQGSDNEQFF; CDR3nt: TGTGCCAGCAGCTATGGACAGGGCTCCGATAATGAGCAGTTCTTC; len: 15; abundance: .; d_gene: TRBD1; v_gene: TRBV5-6; j_gene: TRBJ2-1
CDR3aa: CASSPETGGEAFF; CDR3nt: TGTGCCAGCAGCCCCGAGACAGGGGGTGAAGCTTTCTTT; len: 13; abundance: .; d_gene: TRBD1; v_gene: TRBV7-6; j_gene: TRBJ1-1
CDR3aa: CASSIKTAYEQYF; CDR3nt: TGTGCCAGTAGTATAAAGACAGCCTACGAGCAGTACTTC; len: 13; abundance: once; d_gene: .; v_gene: TRBV19; j_gene: TRBJ2-7
CDR3aa: CASSLLEVRADTEAFF; CDR3nt: TGTGCCAGCAGTTTATTGGAGGTCCGGGCCGACACTGAAGCTTTCTTT; len: 16; abundance: .; d_gene: .; v_gene: TRBV28; j_gene: TRBJ1-1
CDR3aa: CASSDSVSGGTDTQYF; CDR3nt: TGTGCCAGCAGTGACTCGGTTAGCGGGGGCACAGATACGCAGTATTTT; len: 16; abundance: .; d_gene: TRBD2; v_gene: TRBV6-4; j_gene: TRBJ2-3
CDR3aa: CASSDYRDSGELFF; CDR3nt: TGTGCCAGCAGCGATTACAGGGATTCCGGGGAGCTGTTTTTT; len: 14; abundance: .; d_gene: .; v_gene: TRBV2; j_gene: TRBJ2-2
CDR3aa: CASSLDGYSNQPQHF; CDR3nt: TGCGCCAGCAGCTTGGACGGTTATAGCAATCAGCCCCAGCATTTT; len: 15; abundance: .; d_gene: .; v_gene: TRBV5-1; j_gene: TRBJ1-5
CDR3aa: CASSGQGSTGELFF; CDR3nt: TGTGCCAGCAGCGGACAGGGCAGCACCGGGGAGCTGTTTTTT; len: 14; abundance: once; d_gene: TRBD1; v_gene: TRBV11-1; j_gene: TRBJ2-2
CDR3aa: CASSSADNEQFF; CDR3nt: TGTGCCAGCAGCTCCGCGGACAATGAGCAGTTCTTC; len: 12; abundance: .; d_gene: .; v_gene: TRBV6-6; j_gene: TRBJ2-1
CDR3aa: CASSDGTPYNEQFF; CDR3nt: TGTGCCAGCAGTGACGGGACACCTTACAATGAGCAGTTCTTC; len: 14; abundance: once; d_gene: .; v_gene: TRBV6-1; j_gene: TRBJ2-1
CDR3aa: CATSGSTDSGGSYEQYF; CDR3nt: TGTGCCACCAGCGGGTCAACCGATAGCGGGGGCAGCTACGAGCAGTACTTC; len: 17; abundance: .; d_gene: TRBD2; v_gene: TRBV15; j_gene: TRBJ2-7
CDR3aa: CASSRQGLEGLF; CDR3nt: TGTGCCAGCAGCCGACAGGGGTTGGAAGGGCTCTTT; len: 12; abundance: once; d_gene: TRBD1; v_gene: TRBV2; j_gene: TRBJ1-1
CDR3aa: CASSLEVFQDSGELFF; CDR3nt: TGTGCCAGCAGCTTAGAGGTGTTTCAGGACTCCGGGGAGCTGTTTTTT; len: 16; abundance: .; d_gene: .; v_gene: TRBV13; j_gene: TRBJ2-2
CDR3aa: CASSYRDRGDEQYF; CDR3nt: TGTGCCAGCAGTTATCGGGACAGGGGTGACGAGCAGTACTTC; len: 14; abundance: once; d_gene: TRBD1; v_gene: TRBV6-5; j_gene: TRBJ2-7
CDR3aa: CASNVGTEETQYF; CDR3nt: TGTGCCAGCAACGTCGGGACAGAAGAGACCCAGTACTTC; len: 13; abundance: .; d_gene: TRBD1; v_gene: TRBV9; j_gene: TRBJ2-5
CDR3aa: CASSQGGGNEKLFF; CDR3nt: TGCGCCAGCAGCCAAGGCGGCGGTAATGAAAAACTGTTTTTT; len: 14; abundance: .; d_gene: .; v_gene: TRBV4-3; j_gene: TRBJ1-4
CDR3aa: CASSLIQGALYGYTF; CDR3nt: TGTGCCAGCAGTTTAATACAGGGGGCACTCTATGGCTACACCTTC; len: 15; abundance: few; d_gene: TRBD1; v_gene: TRBV27; j_gene: TRBJ1-2
CDR3aa: CASSLWDRGDEQYF; CDR3nt: TGTGCCAGCAGTTTATGGGACAGGGGGGACGAGCAGTACTTC; len: 14; abundance: .; d_gene: TRBD1; v_gene: TRBV28; j_gene: TRBJ2-7
CDR3aa: CASSSGLAGEETQYF; CDR3nt: TGTGCCAGCAGTTCGGGACTAGCGGGGGAAGAGACCCAGTACTTC; len: 15; abundance: .; d_gene: TRBD2; v_gene: TRBV28; j_gene: TRBJ2-5
CDR3aa: CASSLSVLNTEAFF; CDR3nt: TGTGCCAGCAGTTTATCGGTCCTGAACACTGAAGCTTTCTTT; len: 14; abundance: once; d_gene: .; v_gene: TRBV28; j_gene: TRBJ1-1
CDR3aa: CASSPGQGGSDGYTF; CDR3nt: TGTGCCAGCAGCCCGGGACAGGGTGGGAGCGATGGCTACACCTTC; len: 15; abundance: .; d_gene: TRBD1; v_gene: TRBV7-6; j_gene: TRBJ1-2
CDR3aa: CASSSSTGNQPQHF; CDR3nt: TGTGCCAGCAGCTCTTCGACAGGTAATCAGCCCCAGCATTTT; len: 14; abundance: .; d_gene: .; v_gene: TRBV7-6; j_gene: TRBJ1-5
CDR3aa: CASSLWPGTEAFF; CDR3nt: TGCGCCAGCAGCTTGTGGCCGGGAACTGAAGCTTTCTTT; len: 13; abundance: once; d_gene: .; v_gene: TRBV5-1; j_gene: TRBJ1-1
CDR3aa: CSVGAKNRGNYGYTF; CDR3nt: TGCAGCGTTGGGGCCAAAAACAGGGGGAACTATGGCTACACCTTC; len: 15; abundance: .; d_gene: TRBD1; v_gene: TRBV29-1; j_gene: TRBJ1-2
CDR3aa: CASSPSGGRPNTGELFF; CDR3nt: TGTGCCAGCAGCCCTAGCGGGGGGCGACCGAACACCGGGGAGCTGTTTTTT; len: 17; abundance: .; d_gene: TRBD2; v_gene: TRBV5-6; j_gene: TRBJ2-2
CDR3aa: CASSFAGFSDTQYF; CDR3nt: TGCGCCAGCAGCTTCGCAGGTTTCTCAGATACGCAGTATTTT; len: 14; abundance: .; d_gene: .; v_gene: TRBV5-1; j_gene: TRBJ2-3
CDR3aa: CASSLVGRSGYTF; CDR3nt: TGTGCCAGCAGTTTAGTGGGGCGCTCTGGCTACACCTTC; len: 13; abundance: once; d_gene: .; v_gene: TRBV28; j_gene: TRBJ1-2
CDR3aa: CASSARGTGDTEAFF; CDR3nt: TGTGCCAGCAGCGCCCGCGGGACAGGGGACACTGAAGCTTTCTTT; len: 15; abundance: .; d_gene: TRBD1; v_gene: TRBV9; j_gene: TRBJ1-1